A single sample gave rise to the 17 T cell receptor beta chains below, sequenced in a study of human T cells and chemical hapten exposure. Time point in this sample: patch test 2, 6 weeks after DPC sensitization. The sample's treatment: therapeutic diphenylcyclopropenone sensitization with weekly scalp DPC. TCRdb reprocessed the RACE reads with MiXCR, giving one entry per CDR3 protein. The data hold some 81,000 distinct CDR3 sequences, with around a tenth observed a single time. The starting material was whole blood, obtained in connection with sensitization to the hapten diphenylcyclopropenone (DPC). The receptor source for this set is a man between 18 and 35 years old with alopecia areata. Some clones in this sample may be carry-over from other donors' samples.

In this sample, this clonotype turned up many times. The rearrangement uses TRBV9 and TRBJ2-3; no clear D. This CDR3 comprises 13 residues. The V gene lost 4 bases and the J gene lost 6 bases, with 12 bases spanning the gap. The germline V gene encodes CDR1 SGDLS and CDR2 YYNGEE. CDR3 nucleotides: TGTGCCAGCAGCCCCCAAGGAAGGGATACGCAGTATTTT. Translating gives CASSPQGRDTQYF.

The chain recombines TRBV18 with TRBJ1-6; TRBD1 matches 7 bases. Germline CDR1 KGHSH, CDR2 LQKENI. V lost 4 bases, J lost 3 bases, and 0 bases stayed unmatched. This CDR3 has 14 amino acids. The CDR3 reads CASSRDSYNSPLHF. CDR3 DNA: TGTGCCAGCTCACGGGACAGCTATAATTCACCCCTCCACTTT.

The rearrangement uses TRBV9 and TRBJ1-2; 7 bases are a match to TRBD1. Germline CDR1 and CDR2: SGDLS and YYNGEE. CDR3 size: 15 residues. The V and J ends lost 0 bases and 3 bases, in that order; junction bases with no gene match: 5. The CDR3 bases are TGTGCCAGCAGCGTAGAAGGAGGGGGCGACTATGGCTACACCTTC. Protein: CASSVEGGGDYGYTF.

This chain links TRBV28 with TRBJ1-5; weak D call: TRBD1 (5 bases). The CDR3 has 16 amino acids. Germline-derived CDR1 and CDR2 are MDHEN and SYDVKM. V was cut by 5 bases and J by 0 bases, with 14 bases left in between. The CDR3 protein is CASSGSGGASNQPQHF. In DNA, the CDR3 is TGTGCCAGCAGTGGTTCTGGAGGGGCTAGCAATCAGCCCCAGCATTTT.

This clonotype was seen a handful of times. The V call is TRBV10-3, the J call TRBJ1-1; D not certain. Germline CDR1 ENHRY, CDR2 SYGVKD. V was clipped by 5 bases and J by 3 bases, with 13 bases between them. The CDR3 covers 14 residues. DNA for the CDR3: TGTGCCATCAGTCGAACCACCCCCGACACTGAAGCTTTCTTT. It yields the protein CAISRTTPDTEAFF.

V gene TRBV20-1 combines with J gene TRBJ2-2; D may match TRBD1 or TRBD2 (6 bases each). CDR3 length: 17 amino acids. Between the trimmed V and J ends, which lost 0 bases and 0 bases, there was a span of 14 bases. In germline, CDR1 is DFQATT, CDR2 SNEGSKA (reference sequence). CDR3 DNA: TGCAGTGCTAGAGATGGGGGCCGGGGGTCGAACACCGGGGAGCTGTTTTTT. This translates into CSARDGGRGSNTGELFF.

In its sample, this clonotype was seen a few times. This rearrangement joins TRBV19 to TRBJ2-2, with D perhaps TRBD1 (6 bases). V lost 8 bases and J 6 bases, leaving 7 bases between the germline ends. Germline loops: CDR1 LNHDA, CDR2 SQIVND (reference sequence). The CDR3 length is 11 residues. CDR3 coding DNA: TGTGCCAGTCACAGGGCCGGGGAGCTGTTTTTT. Residues: CASHRAGELFF.

Ten or more counts support this clonotype. V and J are TRBV20-1 and TRBJ2-1; 8 nucleotides line up with TRBD2. This CDR3 has 14 residues. V shed 6 bases and J 2 bases; nucleotides not matched to a gene: 6. Germline V CDR1 and CDR2: DFQATT, SNEGSKA (reference sequence). Here the CDR3 DNA reads TGCAGTGCCCGAGGACTAGCTGCCTACAATGAGCAGTTCTTC. It is translated as CSARGLAAYNEQFF.

This clonotype was seen ten or more times. For the CDR3, the DNA is TGTGCCAGTAGTTCCCCCCAGGGACTAGCGGGGGCGAGGGATACGCAGTATTTT. The encoded protein is CASSSPQGLAGARDTQYF. The rearrangement joins TRBV19 to TRBJ2-3; TRBD2 matches at 14 bases. The germline CDR1 and CDR2 sequences are LNHDA and SQIVND (reference sequence). The ends lost 5 bases at V and 6 bases at J; junction bases unmatched: 13. The CDR3 covers 18 residues.

The rearrangement joins TRBV18 to TRBJ2-5, with D possibly matching TRBD2 (6 bases). The germline V gene encodes CDR1 KGHSH and CDR2 LQKENI. Trimming pared 4 bases from V and 3 bases from J, leaving 15 bases between. The CDR3 covers 15 residues. As DNA, the CDR3 is TGTGCCAGCTCACTCAAATTGGGACTTGAAGAGACCCAGTACTTC. As protein: CASSLKLGLEETQYF. Based on the CDR3 plus reference TRBV18 and TRBJ2-5, the full variable domain is NAGVMQNPRHLVRRRGQEARLRCSPMKGHSHVYWYRQLPEEGLKFMVYLQKENIIDESGMPKERFSAEFPKEGPSILRIQQVVRGDSAAYFCASSLKLGLEETQYFGPGTRLLVL.

The chain joins TRBV11-3 to TRBJ2-6; D not certain. With 1 base removed from V and 0 bases from J, the gap between germline ends came to 10 bases. Germline values: CDR1 SGHNT, CDR2 YENEEA. There are 17 residues in the CDR3. The CDR3 loop reads CASSLGSQGSGANVLTF. The CDR3 DNA reads as TGTGCCAGCAGCTTAGGTTCTCAAGGCTCTGGGGCCAACGTCCTGACTTTC.

The J gene is TRBJ2-3, the V gene TRBV10-3; D gene unclear. Deletions cut 6 bases from V and 6 bases from J, with 7 bases between. CDR1 ENHRY and CDR2 SYGVKD come from the germline V gene. The CDR3 runs 11 residues. For the CDR3, the DNA is TGTGCCATCAGGGCCAAGGATACGCAGTATTTT. This translates into CAIRAKDTQYF.

This clonotype was seen a handful of times. V and J are TRBV29-1 and TRBJ2-1, with 8 nucleotides matching TRBD2. Germline lookup yields CDR1 SQVTM and CDR2 ANQGSEA. V lost 2 bases to trimming and J lost 9 bases; unmatched junction nucleotides: 6. CDR3 length equals 13 residues. The CDR3 loop reads CSVESGGSGEQFF. CDR3 nucleotides: TGCAGCGTTGAATCGGGGGGGAGTGGTGAGCAGTTCTTC.

The chain employs TRBV7-2 and TRBJ2-1; D call uncertain. This CDR3 has 13 residues. Germline lookup yields CDR1 SGHTA and CDR2 FQGNSA. The V gene lost 5 bases and the J gene lost 9 bases, with 14 bases spanning the gap. In DNA form, the CDR3 reads TGTGCCAGCAGCCCTTTTCAAGTTAGTGAGCAGTTCTTC. Translating gives CASSPFQVSEQFF.

This clonotype was counted many times. DNA of the CDR3: TGTGCCAGCAGCTCGACGAGGACAGACACAGATACGCAGTATTTT. Its translation: CASSSTRTDTDTQYF. The chain recombines TRBV11-3 with TRBJ2-3; possible D gene TRBD1, 6 bases. Germline CDR1 and CDR2: SGHNT and YENEEA. The CDR3 spans 15 residues. Trimming cost V 4 bases and J 2 bases, with 13 bases left between them.

This clonotype was found a few times. In DNA form, the CDR3 reads TGTGCCAGCAGTTACTCGGGGATTACGTCCTACAATGAGCAGTTCTTC. Residues: CASSYSGITSYNEQFF. The chain joins TRBV6-5 to TRBJ2-1; no reliable D call. The germline V and J ends were trimmed by 0 bases and 1 base, with 10 bases remaining between them. This CDR3 has 16 amino acids. The germline gives CDR1 MNHEY, CDR2 SVGAGI.

The chain combines TRBV27 with TRBJ2-3; D may be TRBD1 (6 bases). The CDR3 contains 16 residues. Germline loops: CDR1 MNHEY, CDR2 SMNVEV (reference sequence). V lost 0 bases, J lost 4 bases, and 14 bases lay in between. The CDR3 DNA reads as TGTGCCAGCAGTTTATCGACCCCGACAGGTTCAGATACGCAGTATTTT. It yields the protein CASSLSTPTGSDTQYF.